This is a list of T cell receptor beta chains from one sample in a study of T cell responses to AZD1222 COVID-19 vaccine. Sequenced by immunoSEQ multiplex PCR; TCRdb stores in-frame clones only, minus some. The sample shows 150,000 to 200,000 clones, 90% to 95% of them seen only once. The material sequenced was peripheral blood, taken 28 days after the second AZD1222 dose. The receptors stem from an adult who received the AZD1222 COVID-19 vaccine. Both conserved end residues are part of each CDR3. Fields, in order: clone size, J gene, D gene, V gene, CDR3 protein, CDR3 DNA. A D gene is named only where the DNA matches it firmly. For some rows the clone size is stated as once, few or many, or as a class when expanded; others skip it.

size: .
J: TRBJ1-1
D: .
V: TRBV6-5
CDR3: CASTANWNTEAFF
DNA: TGTGCCAGCACGGCCAACTGGAACACTGAAGCTTTCTTT

size: .
J: TRBJ2-5
D: .
V: TRBV4-2
CDR3: CASSQDLSLAWETQYF
DNA: TGTGCCAGCAGCCAAGATTTAAGTCTTGCGTGGGAGACCCAGTACTTC

size: once
J: TRBJ2-5
D: TRBD2
V: TRBV5-1
CDR3: CASSLAGLAGLQETQYF
DNA: TGCGCCAGCAGCTTGGCGGGACTAGCGGGGTTGCAAGAGACCCAGTACTTC

size: .
J: TRBJ2-5
D: .
V: TRBV10-1
CDR3: CASSEIVGETQYF
DNA: TGCGCCAGCAGTGAGATTGTGGGAGAGACCCAGTACTTC

size: .
J: TRBJ2-2
D: TRBD1
V: TRBV5-1
CDR3: CASSLADRDGGELFF
DNA: TGCGCCAGCAGCTTGGCCGACAGGGACGGCGGGGAGCTGTTTTTT

size: .
J: TRBJ2-1
D: TRBD1
V: TRBV2
CDR3: CASSTWEDRGHNEQFF
DNA: TGTGCCAGCAGCACCTGGGAGGACAGGGGCCACAATGAGCAGTTCTTC

size: few
J: TRBJ1-4
D: .
V: TRBV6-6
CDR3: CASSYLGQLNEKLFF
DNA: TGTGCCAGCAGTTATCTTGGACAGCTTAATGAAAAACTGTTTTTT

size: .
J: TRBJ2-3
D: TRBD2
V: TRBV7-8
CDR3: CASSTSGTSGTDTQYF
DNA: TGTGCCAGCAGCACGTCCGGGACTAGCGGCACAGATACGCAGTATTTT

size: .
J: TRBJ1-5
D: .
V: TRBV4-2
CDR3: CASSQDLGQPQHF
DNA: TGTGCCAGCAGCCAAGATCTGGGTCAGCCCCAGCATTTT

size: .
J: TRBJ2-1
D: .
V: TRBV5-1
CDR3: CASSLVSGGSSYNEQFF
DNA: TGCGCCAGCAGCTTGGTAAGCGGAGGAAGCTCCTACAATGAGCAGTTCTTC

size: once
J: TRBJ2-1
D: .
V: TRBV7-2
CDR3: CASSSSSYNEQFF
DNA: TGTGCCAGCAGTTCTAGCTCCTACAATGAGCAGTTCTTC